The clone carrying this T cell receptor (beta chain) has only a few counts. Antigen: not known. The data belong to a study of T-cell reconstitution after alpha-beta-depleted transplantation in children. A TCRbeta library incorporating unique molecular identifiers was prepared. TCRdb re-called the PCR reads with MiXCR, one entry per CDR3 protein. This table holds about 640,000 distinct CDR3 sequences, 13% found once. V was clipped by 3 bases and J by 4 bases; unmatched bases: 8. This CDR3 has 16 amino acids. Germline values: CDR1 SGHVS, CDR2 FQNEAQ. Broader study findings: The study reportedly traced alpha-beta T cells about two months after transplant to several hundred expanded graft clones.

This sequence was found in a male patient aged 10 to 17 who had a stem cell transplant for acute myeloid leukemia, so the T cells may come from the graft donor. The V call is TRBV7-8, the J call TRBJ2-1; 8 bases are a match to TRBD2. Sequencing used PBMCs, mostly from graft donor cells, obtained 360 days after TCRalphabeta/CD19-depleted stem cell transplant. CDR3 DNA: TGTGCCAGCAGCTTTGTTCCGGGACTAGGGTACAATGAGCAGTTCTTC. Amino acid sequence: CASSFVPGLGYNEQFF.